Below, 6 T cell receptor beta chains from the same sample are listed, as sequenced in a study of cytomegalovirus exposure and HLA in healthy donors. Assay: immunoSEQ multiplex PCR; the TCRdb copy retains only in-frame clones and omits some. The sample lists roughly 300,000 clones; roughly 87% were seen once. The sequenced sample consisted of PBMCs. The receptor source for this set is a woman aged 25 to 39 in good health and CMV-seropositive.

V gene TRBV27 combines with J gene TRBJ2-5, with 7 bases aligning to TRBD1. The trim removed 4 bases at V and 1 base at J, leaving 6 bases unmatched. The CDR3 loop spans 15 amino acids. CDR1 and CDR2 from the germline V gene are MNHEY and SMNVEV (reference sequence). CDR3 DNA: TGTGCCAGCAGTTCGACAGGGATCTTCCAAGAGACCCAGTACTTC. This encodes CASSSTGIFQETQYF.

V is TRBV4-3 and J is TRBJ2-7; D remains unclear. V was cut by 2 bases and J by 2 bases, with 7 bases left in between. Germline V CDR1 and CDR2: LGHNA, YSLEER. This CDR3 has 13 residues. CDR3 coding DNA: TGCGCCAGCAGCCAAACAGAGACCTACGAGCAGTACTTC. Translation: CASSQTETYEQYF.

V and J are TRBV5-1 and TRBJ1-3, with D possibly being TRBD1 (5 bases). Germline CDR1 SGHRS, CDR2 YFSETQ. Trimming pared 4 bases from V and 0 bases from J, leaving 17 bases between. This CDR3 is built from 17 residues. CDR3 bases: TGCGCCAGCAGCAGCGCGGTGGGGGGAAACTCTGGAAACACCATATATTTT. It specifies CASSSAVGGNSGNTIYF.

This sequence joins TRBV6-1 and TRBJ1-1; tentatively, D is TRBD1 (6 bases). Trimming took 6 bases from V and 3 from J, leaving 14 bases between them. Germline-derived CDR1 and CDR2 are MNHNS and SASEGT. This CDR3 is built from 14 residues. Here the CDR3 reads CASSGDRTYTEAFF. DNA of the CDR3: TGTGCCAGCAGCGGTGACAGGACCTACACTGAAGCTTTCTTT.

This chain joins TRBV30 and TRBJ2-5; 9 nucleotides agree with TRBD2. The V segment lost 2 bases and the J segment 9 bases; nucleotides outside the gene matches: 7. Germline V gene lookup returns CDR1 GTSNPN and CDR2 SVGIG (reference sequence). This CDR3 is built from 13 residues. CDR3 sequence (DNA): TGTGCCTGGAGTAATAGCGGGGGCTCGGCCCAGTACTTC. This encodes CAWSNSGGSAQYF.

The chain joins TRBV5-6 to TRBJ1-1; tentatively, D is TRBD1 (6 bases). The CDR3 contains 16 residues. The ends were cut back, 2 bases at V and 3 bases at J, with 17 bases in the middle. The germline gives CDR1 SGHDT, CDR2 YYEEEE. CDR3 coding DNA: TGTGCCAGCAGCTTCAAAGGGGGAAGGGCGGACACTGAAGCTTTCTTT. Translated, it gives CASSFKGGRADTEAFF.